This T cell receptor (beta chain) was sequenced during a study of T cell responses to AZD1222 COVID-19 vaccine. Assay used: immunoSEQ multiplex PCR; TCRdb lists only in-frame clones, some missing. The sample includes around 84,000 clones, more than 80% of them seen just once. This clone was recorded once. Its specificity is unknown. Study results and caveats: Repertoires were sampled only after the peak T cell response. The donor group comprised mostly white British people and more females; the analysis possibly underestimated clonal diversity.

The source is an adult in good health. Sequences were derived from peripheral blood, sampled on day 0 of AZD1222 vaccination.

CDR3 protein: CASSDNRGPTANYGYTF. CDR3 DNA sequence: TGTGCCAGCAGTGATAACAGGGGCCCCACGGCGAACTATGGCTACACCTTC. V gene TRBV25-1 combines with J gene TRBJ1-2, with 7 bases aligning to TRBD1. The CDR3 consists of 17 residues. Germline CDR1 MGHDK, CDR2 SYGVNS. The V gene end was trimmed by 3 bases and the J gene end by 2 bases; junction bases not matched to a gene: 12.